This record looks at one T cell receptor (beta chain) sequence and its context. Its antigen is not known. Germline V gene lookup returns CDR1 MDHEN and CDR2 SYDVKM. The V end was cut by 2 bases, the J end by 2 bases, with 13 bases between. The CDR3 has 16 residues. These data originate in a study of shared clonotypes between healthy human individuals. The study's findings and limits: Shared across several donors were around 5% of the naive CD4 clonotypes. Estimated richness was generally greater in naive than memory subsets. Donor scarcity curtailed the genetic and exposure-history diversity represented herein.

Profiled with immunoSEQ multiplex PCR; TCRdb holds only in-frame clones, not every one. This sample has 450,000 to 700,000 clones, with roughly 96% found just once. Naive CD8 cells were CD45RO-negative, positively selected for CCR7, excluding terminally differentiated effector memory CD45RA+ cells. The donors were adults (healthy and HIV-negative) with no recent acute infections or vaccinations. This clonotype was obtained from a woman in her twenties or thirties in good health. What was sequenced was naive CD8+ T cells sorted from blood. V usage is TRBV28 and J usage is TRBJ2-1, with D perhaps matching TRBD2 (5 bases). Here the CDR3 DNA reads TGTGCCAGCAGTTTACCCCGAAGCGGAACCTACAATGAGCAGTTCTTC. Its translation is CASSLPRSGTYNEQFF. The variable domain in full, completed from reference TRBV28 and TRBJ2-1, reads DVKVTQSSRYLVKRTGEKVFLECVQDMDHENMFWYRQDPGLGLRLIYFSYDVKMKEKGDIPEGYSVSREKKERFSLILESASTNQTSMYLCASSLPRSGTYNEQFFGPGTRLTVL.